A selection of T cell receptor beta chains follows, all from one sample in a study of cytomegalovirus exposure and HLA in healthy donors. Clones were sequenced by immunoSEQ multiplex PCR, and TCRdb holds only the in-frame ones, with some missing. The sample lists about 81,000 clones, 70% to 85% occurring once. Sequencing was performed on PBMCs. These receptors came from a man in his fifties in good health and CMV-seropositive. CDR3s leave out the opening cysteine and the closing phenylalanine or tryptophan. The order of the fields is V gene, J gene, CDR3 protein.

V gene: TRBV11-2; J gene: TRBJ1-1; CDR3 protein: ASSFWAEGDTEAF
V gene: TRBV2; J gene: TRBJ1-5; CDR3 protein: ASRGGQNNQPQH
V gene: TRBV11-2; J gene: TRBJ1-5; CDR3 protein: ASSRTGVNQPQH
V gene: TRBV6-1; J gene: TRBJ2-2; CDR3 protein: ASSGMAGGPGGGELF
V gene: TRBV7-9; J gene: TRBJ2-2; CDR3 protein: ASGLSGSKNTGELF
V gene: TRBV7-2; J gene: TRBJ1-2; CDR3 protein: ASSYRAGEGGYT
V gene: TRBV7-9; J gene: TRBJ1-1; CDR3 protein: ASSMTVNTEAF
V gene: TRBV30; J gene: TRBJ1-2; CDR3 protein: AWTSLGVGYT
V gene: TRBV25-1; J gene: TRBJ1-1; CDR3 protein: ASRGFGGAPEAF
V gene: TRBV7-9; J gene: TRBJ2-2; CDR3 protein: ASSLEGELF
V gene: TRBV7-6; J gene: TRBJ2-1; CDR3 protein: ASSPTGTTNEQF
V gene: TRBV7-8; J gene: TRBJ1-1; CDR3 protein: ASSLLEGRGTEAF
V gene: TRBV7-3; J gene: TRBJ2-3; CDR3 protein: ASSPSGNTDTQY
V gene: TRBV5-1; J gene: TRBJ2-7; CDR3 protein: ASRGLAGGEQY
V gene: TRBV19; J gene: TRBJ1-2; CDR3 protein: ASSIGRIYGYT
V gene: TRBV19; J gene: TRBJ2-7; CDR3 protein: ASSKTGQASSYEQY
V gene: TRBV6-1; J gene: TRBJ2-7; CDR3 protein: ASTFFGRALDEQY
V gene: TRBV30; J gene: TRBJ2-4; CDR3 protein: AWRMAGNKGSQY
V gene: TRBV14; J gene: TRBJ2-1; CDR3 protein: ASSQDLAGIDEQF
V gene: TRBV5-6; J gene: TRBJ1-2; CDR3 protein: ASTGDLYGYT
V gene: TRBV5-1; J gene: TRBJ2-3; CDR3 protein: ASSSRGFDTQY
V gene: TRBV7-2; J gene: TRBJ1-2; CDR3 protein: ASSPHPTTGNYGYT
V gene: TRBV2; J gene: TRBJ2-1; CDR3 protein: ASVTAGGGGRNEQF
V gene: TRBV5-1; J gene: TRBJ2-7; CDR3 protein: ASSFRTDLGPREQY
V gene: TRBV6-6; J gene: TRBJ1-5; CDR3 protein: ASSYVQDNQPQH
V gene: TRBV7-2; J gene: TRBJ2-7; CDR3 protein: ASSLMASEPSYEQY
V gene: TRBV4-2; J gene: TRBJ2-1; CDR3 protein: ASSHTSDRVNNEQF
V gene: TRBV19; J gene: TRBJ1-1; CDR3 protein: ASSRRDRVSTEAF
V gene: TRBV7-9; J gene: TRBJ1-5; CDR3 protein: ASGGINQPQH
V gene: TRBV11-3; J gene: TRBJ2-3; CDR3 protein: ASKVAGALDTQY
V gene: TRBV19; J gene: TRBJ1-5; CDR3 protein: ASSIESGQQFSNQPQH
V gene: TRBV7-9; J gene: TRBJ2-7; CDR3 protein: ASSWTDGKYEQY
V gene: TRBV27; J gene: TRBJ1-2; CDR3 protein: ASSVPGQGARGYT
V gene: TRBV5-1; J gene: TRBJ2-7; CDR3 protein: ASSLVRLGLAGEQY
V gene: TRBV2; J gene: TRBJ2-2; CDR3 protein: ATKGTATGELF
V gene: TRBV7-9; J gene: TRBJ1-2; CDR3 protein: ASSLGLVGQVIPNYGYT
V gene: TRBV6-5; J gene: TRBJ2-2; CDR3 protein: ASRGTGVSPGELF
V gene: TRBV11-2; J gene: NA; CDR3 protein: ASSLVTGESSYEQY
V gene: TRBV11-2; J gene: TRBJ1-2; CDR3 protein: ASSSGWGVDYGYT
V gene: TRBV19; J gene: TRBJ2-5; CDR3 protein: ASSNAGGTSGAQY
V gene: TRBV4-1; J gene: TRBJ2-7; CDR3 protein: ASSQERPGKAYEQY
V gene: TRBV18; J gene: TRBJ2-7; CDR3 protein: ASSPKTVSYEQY
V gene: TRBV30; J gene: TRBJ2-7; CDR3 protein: ARNKGQGEPYEQY
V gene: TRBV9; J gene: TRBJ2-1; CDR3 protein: ASSVEARNEQF
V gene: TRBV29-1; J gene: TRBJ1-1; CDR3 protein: SASSLGRNTEAF
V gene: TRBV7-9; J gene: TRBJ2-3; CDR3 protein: ASSSQPGLAASTDTQY
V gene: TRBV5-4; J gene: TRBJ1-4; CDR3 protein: ASSRGAGGTNEKLF
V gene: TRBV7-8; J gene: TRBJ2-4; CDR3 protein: ASSETGIKNSQY